This T cell receptor beta chain came from a study of T-cell memory formation after mild COVID-19. Overall study: TCR clusters were mostly confined to one donor each. General study results and limits: Memory sampled before infection contained some responding clones, suggesting cross-reactive memory joined. Mostly located in CM and EM were contracting CD4+ clones, with contracting CD8+ clones located in EMRA.

This CDR3 region has 13 residues. Between the trimmed V and J ends, which lost 7 bases and 3 bases, there was a span of 11 bases. In its sample, this clonotype was seen a few times. Antigen unknown. TCRdb re-called the 5' RACE reads with MiXCR, one entry per CDR3 protein. The table lists 110,000 or so distinct CDR3 sequences, 18% of them singletons, with less than 6.5% in the top ten. Sample: PBMCs or a T cell subset sorted from them (not recorded which). The chain is built from TRBV12-3 or TRBV12-4 and TRBJ2-3, with D possibly matching TRBD2 (6 bases). The receptor was derived from a man between 18 and 35 years old who had mild COVID-19 (a few samples of this study predate the infection). Cell type and time point are not known. This CDR3 reads CASTRLVTDTQYF. The CDR3 DNA sequence: TGTGCCAGCACCAGACTAGTAACAGATACGCAGTATTTT.